These 26 T cell receptor beta chains came from one sample sequenced in a study of Ad26.COV2.S vaccination and SARS-CoV-2 variants. The treatment here: around 19 received Ad26.COV2.S at low or high dose, single or two shots; several received placebo; per-sample allocation not given. Samples came from day 63 after the first vaccine or placebo injection. Generated by immunoSEQ multiplex PCR, the TCRdb table keeps only in-frame clones and is missing some. The sample yields about 250,000 clones, approximately 89% seen once. Source: peripheral blood, taken in a trial of Ad26.COV2.S vaccine versus placebo. These receptors were collected from a person between 18 and 60 years old who received the Ad26.COV2.S COVID-19 vaccine or a placebo.

The V and J genes are TRBV6-6 and TRBJ1-2, with D perhaps matching TRBD1 (5 bases). The germline CDR1 and CDR2 sequences are MNHNY and SVGAGI (reference sequence). The CDR3 has 14 amino acids. V gave up 7 bases and J gave up 0 bases, with 12 bases separating them. The CDR3 loop is CASTRAGANYGYTF. In nucleotides, the CDR3 is TGTGCCAGCACCAGGGCAGGAGCTAACTATGGCTACACCTTC.

This clone was counted at least ten times. The chain uses TRBV6-5 and TRBJ1-1; tentatively, D is TRBD1 (5 bases). This CDR3 comprises 14 residues. The germline gives CDR1 MNHEY, CDR2 SVGAGI. The V and J ends lost 8 bases and 2 bases respectively, with 15 bases between them. The chain's CDR3 is CASGGGHLNTEAFF. In DNA form, the CDR3 reads TGTGCCAGCGGAGGAGGACATCTCAACACTGAAGCTTTCTTT.

The table lists this clone with a count of one. The genes are TRBV19 and TRBJ1-5, with D unclear. The CDR3 runs 13 residues. With 2 bases removed from V and 6 bases from J, the gap between germline ends came to 8 bases. Germline V gene sequence: CDR1 LNHDA, CDR2 SQIVND (reference sequence). The CDR3 nucleotides read TGTGCCAGTAGTATAAACCCCGTTCAGCCCCAGCATTTT. It specifies CASSINPVQPQHF.

V and J are TRBV6-5 and TRBJ1-5; 8 bases are shared with TRBD1. The CDR3 length is 14 residues. Per the germline V gene, CDR1 is MNHEY and CDR2 is SVGAGI. The V and J ends lost 5 bases and 6 bases, in that order; junction bases with no gene match: 6. The CDR3 reads CASSPSGGGQPQHF. DNA of the CDR3: TGTGCCAGCAGTCCCTCAGGGGGCGGTCAGCCCCAGCATTTT.

This chain links TRBV19 with TRBJ1-5, with 9 bases identical to TRBD1. Germline V CDR1 and CDR2: LNHDA, SQIVND (reference sequence). The CDR3 length is 15 residues. With V trimmed by 1 base and J by 6 bases, 4 bases remained unmatched. DNA of the CDR3: TGTGCCAGTAGTATAGTAGGACAGGGGCCTCAGCCCCAGCATTTT. Its protein is CASSIVGQGPQPQHF.

This chain uses TRBV4-1 with TRBJ2-3; D may be TRBD2 (5 bases). Trimming removed 1 base from V and 0 bases from J, with 14 bases in between. The CDR3 totals 17 residues. Germline CDR1 is MGHRA and CDR2 is YSYEKL. The CDR3 nucleotides read TGCGCCAGCAGCCAAGGGGTTCTAGGCGGGAGCACAGATACGCAGTATTTT. Amino acid sequence: CASSQGVLGGSTDTQYF.

V and J are TRBV5-1 and TRBJ1-1, with D possibly being TRBD1 (5 bases). Trimming stripped 0 bases from V and 6 bases from J, with 9 bases between. The CDR3 length is 13 residues. CDR1 and CDR2 from the germline V gene are SGHRS and YFSETQ. The CDR3 spells CASSLEGPSEAFF. The CDR3 DNA reads as TGCGCCAGCAGCTTGGAGGGGCCGTCTGAAGCTTTCTTT.

The V gene is TRBV7-6, the J gene TRBJ2-3; TRBD2 matches 14 bases. This CDR3 spans 18 amino acids. Germline V gene data show CDR1 as SGHVS and CDR2 as FNYEAQ. Unmatched junction bases numbered 13, after V lost 3 bases and J lost 8 bases. CDR3 region: CASSLTLGLAGGVGTQYF. The CDR3 DNA is TGTGCCAGCAGCTTGACTCTAGGACTAGCGGGGGGAGTGGGTACGCAGTATTTT.

The rearrangement uses TRBV27 and TRBJ1-1; the match to TRBD1 covers 7 bases. Trimming took 5 bases from V and 5 from J; bases not matched to a gene: 11. Germline V CDR1 and CDR2: MNHEY, SMNVEV (reference sequence). The CDR3 is 15 residues long. The CDR3, as DNA: TGTGCCAGCAGTCCCCGACAGGGACCTAATACTGAAGCTTTCTTT. Translation gives CASSPRQGPNTEAFF.

This sequence joins TRBV19 and TRBJ1-5; TRBD1 aligns across 9 bases. The J segment lost 0 bases and the V segment lost 1 base, leaving 10 bases of the junction unmatched. The CDR3 spans 19 residues. The germline V gene has CDR1 LNHDA and CDR2 SQIVND (reference sequence). The CDR3: CASSIVGQGLVISNQPQHF. The CDR3 DNA sequence: TGTGCCAGTAGTATAGTAGGACAGGGGCTTGTGATTAGCAATCAGCCCCAGCATTTT.

This chain connects TRBV5-1 to TRBJ2-7; D uncertain. The CDR3 has 14 amino acids. Looked up from germline, CDR1 is SGHRS and CDR2 is YFSETQ. V lost 1 base, J lost 0 bases, and 8 bases lay in between. CDR3 protein: CASSLRLNSYEQYF. The CDR3 DNA reads TGCGCCAGCAGCTTGCGGCTGAACTCCTACGAGCAGTACTTC.

The genes are TRBV6-4 and TRBJ2-3, with D perhaps TRBD2 (5 bases). The CDR3 totals 14 residues. Germline-derived CDR1 and CDR2 are MRHNA and SNTAGT. The V and J ends lost 3 bases and 5 bases respectively, with 12 bases between them. CDR3 loop: CASSEAGLGDTQYF. The CDR3 bases are TGTGCCAGCAGTGAGGCGGGCCTAGGAGATACGCAGTATTTT.

This sequence joins TRBV30 and TRBJ2-5; a weak D match, TRBD1 (6 bases). V was shortened by 2 bases and J by 0 bases, with 13 bases between the two germline ends. The length of the CDR3 is 15 residues. Germline assignment: CDR1 GTSNPN and CDR2 SVGIG (reference sequence). In DNA, the CDR3 is TGTGCCTGGAGTACGGGACAAATGTACCAAGAGACCCAGTACTTC. This sequence encodes CAWSTGQMYQETQYF.

This chain uses TRBV11-2 with TRBJ1-1; possible D gene TRBD1, 5 bases. The CDR3 runs 15 residues. The V end was cut by 2 bases, the J end by 4 bases, with 14 bases between. Germline assignment: CDR1 SGHAT and CDR2 FQNNGV. The CDR3 here is CASSLNGRRGTEAFF. The CDR3 DNA is TGTGCCAGCAGCTTAAACGGACGGAGGGGCACTGAAGCTTTCTTT.

CDR3 amino acids: CAWSVYSEGAFF. The CDR3 nucleotides read TGTGCCTGGAGTGTATACTCCGAAGGGGCTTTCTTT. V is TRBV30 and J is TRBJ1-1; no clear D gene. This CDR3 has 12 amino acids. Trimming stripped 0 bases from V and 11 bases from J, with 13 bases between. The germline gives CDR1 GTSNPN, CDR2 SVGIG (reference sequence).

The rearrangement joins TRBV12-5 to TRBJ1-5; D uncertain. V shed 3 bases and J shed 7 bases, with 10 bases lying between them. The CDR3 contains 13 residues. Germline V gene data show CDR1 as LGHNT and CDR2 as FRNRAP. In nucleotides, the CDR3 is TGTGCTAGTGGTTTTCTTAACATCCAGCCCCAGCATTTT. The encoded protein is CASGFLNIQPQHF.

The rearrangement joins TRBV6-4 to TRBJ2-2; TRBD1 might be the D (7 bases). V was clipped by 0 bases and J by 6 bases, with 11 bases between them. The V gene's germline CDR1 is MRHNA and CDR2 SNTAGT. The CDR3 totals 15 residues. The CDR3 reads CASSDSAGGSGELFF. The CDR3 DNA follows: TGTGCCAGCAGTGACTCGGCAGGGGGGTCCGGGGAGCTGTTTTTT.

The chain recombines TRBV10-2 with TRBJ1-5; 8 nucleotides line up with TRBD1. CDR1 and CDR2 (germline): WSHSY, SAAADI. This CDR3 is 13 amino acids long. V lost 2 bases and J lost 9; bases outside the gene matches: 3. The CDR3 sequence: CASSEGQGWPQHF. CDR3 in DNA: TGCGCCAGCAGTGAGGGACAGGGTTGGCCCCAGCATTTT.

This chain links TRBV19 with TRBJ1-2, with unresolved D. The germline V gene has CDR1 LNHDA and CDR2 SQIVND (reference sequence). The CDR3 has 15 amino acids. V was pared by 2 bases and J by 1 base, with 11 bases between. CDR3 DNA: TGTGCCAGTAGTATACGCGGCAGTTTTAACTATGGCTACACCTTC. This codes for CASSIRGSFNYGYTF.

V usage is TRBV10-2 and J usage is TRBJ1-1; D is undetermined. Germline loops: CDR1 WSHSY, CDR2 SAAADI. The V and J ends lost 8 bases and 0 bases respectively, with 10 bases between them. CDR3 length: 13 amino acids. The CDR3 protein is CASRFSMNTEAFF. The CDR3 DNA reads as TGCGCCAGCCGATTCTCAATGAACACTGAAGCTTTCTTT.

In nucleotides, the CDR3 is TGTGCCTGGGACAGGGGGGCTAATGAAAAACTGTTTTTT. As protein: CAWDRGANEKLFF. V usage is TRBV30 and J usage is TRBJ1-4; TRBD1 matches 9 bases. The germline gives CDR1 GTSNPN, CDR2 SVGIG (reference sequence). The CDR3 runs 13 residues. V gave up 5 bases and J gave up 3 bases; unmatched junction bases: 1.

The V call is TRBV27, the J call TRBJ1-5; 8 nucleotides agree with TRBD1. The CDR3 runs 15 residues. Germline V gene sequence: CDR1 MNHEY, CDR2 SMNVEV (reference sequence). With 2 bases clipped from V and 4 bases from J, the junction kept 4 bases outside the gene matches. The CDR3 DNA is TGTGCCAGCAGTTTAAGGACAGGGAATAATCAGCCCCAGCATTTT. This sequence encodes CASSLRTGNNQPQHF.

This clone was picked up a small number of times. The chain has TRBV2 and TRBJ1-2; D not resolved. This CDR3 spans 14 amino acids. Germline assignment: CDR1 SNHLY and CDR2 FYNNEI. Trimming cost V 4 bases and J 2 bases, with 11 bases left between them. In DNA, the CDR3 is TGTGCCAGCAGTGTAGGGAGGACCAACTATGGCTACACCTTC. Protein: CASSVGRTNYGYTF.

This clone appeared a few times. Other DNA sequences in the same sample also yield this CDR3. The V gene is TRBV7-2, the J gene TRBJ1-5; no clear D. Germline CDR1 SGHTA, CDR2 FQGNSA. The length of the CDR3 is 12 residues. The V end lost 3 bases, the J end lost 4 bases, and 4 bases lay between the germline ends. The CDR3 loop is CASSLVNQPQHF. In nucleotides, the CDR3 is TGTGCCAGCAGCTTGGTGAATCAGCCCCAGCATTTT.

The rearrangement uses TRBV11-2 and TRBJ2-4; 7 bases line up with TRBD1. The CDR3 loop spans 17 amino acids. The germline gives CDR1 SGHAT, CDR2 FQNNGV. Germline trimming cut 4 bases from V and 0 bases from J; bases unmatched to any gene: 9. The CDR3 DNA follows: TGTGCCAGCAGCTCTCGGGACAGCCATTTAGCCAAAAACATTCAGTACTTC. Translated: CASSSRDSHLAKNIQYF.

CDR3 in amino acids: CASSQDGSAGTPYNEQFF. For the CDR3, the DNA is TGTGCCAGCAGCCAAGATGGGTCGGCGGGAACACCTTACAATGAGCAGTTCTTC. The rearrangement links TRBV4-2 to TRBJ2-1; a weak D match, TRBD2 (6 bases). This CDR3 has 18 residues. V dropped 0 bases and J dropped 4 bases, with 19 bases sitting between them. Germline loops: CDR1 LGHNA, CDR2 YNFKEQ.